Detailed here is one T cell receptor beta chain. The data derive from a study of technical replicates of blood from a few donors. CDR1 MNHEY and CDR2 SMNVEV come from the germline V gene (reference sequence). The CDR3 sequence is 14 residues long. V was trimmed by 3 bases and J by 6 bases, leaving 15 bases between them. Profiled with immunoSEQ multiplex PCR; TCRdb holds only in-frame clones, not every one. The profile shows about 66,000 clones, 80% to 95% of them singletons. The rearrangement uses TRBV27 and TRBJ2-7, with D possibly being TRBD1 (6 bases). The source is a human donor in good health. Some clones in this sample may be carry-over from other donors' samples. Sequencing used PBMCs. Here the CDR3 reads CASSFLQGKTEQYF. In DNA form, the CDR3 reads TGTGCCAGCAGTTTCCTCCAGGGGAAGACCGAGCAGTACTTC.